The following is a TCR beta chain sequence with its context. A junction end diverges from the germline sequence, so it may reflect a read error. The sample is drawn from a study of CD8 T cells in Susac syndrome. Sequencing of TCR beta was undertaken in CD8+ and CD4+ T cells derived from blood. With random hexamers, roughly 0.45 to 1 ug RNA was reverse transcribed. TCR beta CDR3 was amplified by immunoSEQ multiplex PCR. This amplification extended across 54 Vbeta and 13 Jbeta segments. Using its own MiXCR run on the immunoSEQ multiplex PCR reads, TCRdb lists one record per CDR3 protein. The sample lists roughly 200,000 distinct CDR3 sequences, about 95% occurring once. Germline loops: CDR1 SSHAT, CDR2 FNYEAQ (reference sequence). The CDR3 is 14 residues long.

Specimen: CD4+ T cells from PBMCs. The rearrangement links TRBV7-7 to TRBJ2-1; perhaps TRBD2 as D (5 bases). The receptor was derived from a human donor in good health. CDR3: CASSLNGGYNEQFF. CDR3 DNA: TGTGCTAGCAGCTTAAACGGCGGGTACAATGAGCAGTTCTTC.